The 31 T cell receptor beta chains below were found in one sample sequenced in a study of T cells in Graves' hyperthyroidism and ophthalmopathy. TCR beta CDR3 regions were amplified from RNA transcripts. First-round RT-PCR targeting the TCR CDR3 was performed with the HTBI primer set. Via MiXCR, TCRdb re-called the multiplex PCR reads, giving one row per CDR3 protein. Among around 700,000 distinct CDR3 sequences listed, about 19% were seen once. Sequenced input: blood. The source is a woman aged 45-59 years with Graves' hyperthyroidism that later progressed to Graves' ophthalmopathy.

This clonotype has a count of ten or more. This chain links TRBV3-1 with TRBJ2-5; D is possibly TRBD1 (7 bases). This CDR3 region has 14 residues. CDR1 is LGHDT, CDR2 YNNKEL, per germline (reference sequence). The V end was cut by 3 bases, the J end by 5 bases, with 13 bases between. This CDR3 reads CASSHGRGEETQYF. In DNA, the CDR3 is TGTGCCAGCAGCCACGGCAGGGGGGAGGAGACCCAGTACTTC.

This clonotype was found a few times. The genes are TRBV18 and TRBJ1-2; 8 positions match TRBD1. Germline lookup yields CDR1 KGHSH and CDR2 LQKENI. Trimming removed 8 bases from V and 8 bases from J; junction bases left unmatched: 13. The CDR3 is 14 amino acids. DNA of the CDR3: TGTGCCAGCAGCCCTGACAGGGGAATCAGCGGCTACACCTTC. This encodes CASSPDRGISGYTF. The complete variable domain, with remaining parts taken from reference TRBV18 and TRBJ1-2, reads NAGVMQNPRHLVRRRGQEARLRCSPMKGHSHVYWYRQLPEEGLKFMVYLQKENIIDESGMPKERFSAEFPKEGPSILRIQQVVRGDSAAYFCASSPDRGISGYTFGSGTRLTVV.

CDR3 nucleotide sequence: TGTGCCAGCAGCTTCATTCCAATTGGACAGGGAGGTGAAAACACCATATATTTT. Its translation is CASSFIPIGQGGENTIYF. The V gene is TRBV6-2 or TRBV6-3, the J gene TRBJ1-3, with 8 bases aligning to TRBD1. With V trimmed by 6 bases and J by 6 bases, 19 bases remained unmatched. CDR1 and CDR2 from the germline V gene are MNHEY and SVGEGT. The CDR3 is made up of 18 amino acids.

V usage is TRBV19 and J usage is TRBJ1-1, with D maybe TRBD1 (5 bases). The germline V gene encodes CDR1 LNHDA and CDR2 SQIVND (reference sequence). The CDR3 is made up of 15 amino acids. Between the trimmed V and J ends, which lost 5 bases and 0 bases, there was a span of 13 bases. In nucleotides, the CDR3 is TGTGCCAGTAGTCTGCAGGGAGGGATGAACACTGAAGCTTTCTTT. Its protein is CASSLQGGMNTEAFF. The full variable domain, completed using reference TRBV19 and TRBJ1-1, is DGGITQSPKYLFRKEGQNVTLSCEQNLNHDAMYWYRQDPGQGLRLIYYSQIVNDFQKGDIAEGYSVSREKKESFPLTVTSAQKNPTAFYLCASSLQGGMNTEAFFGQGTRLTVV.

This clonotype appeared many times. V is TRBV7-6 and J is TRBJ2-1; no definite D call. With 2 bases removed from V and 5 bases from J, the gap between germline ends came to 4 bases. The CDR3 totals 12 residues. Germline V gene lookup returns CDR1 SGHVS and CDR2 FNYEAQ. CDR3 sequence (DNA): TGTGCCAGCAGCTTATCCGACAATGAGCAGTTCTTC. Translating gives CASSLSDNEQFF.

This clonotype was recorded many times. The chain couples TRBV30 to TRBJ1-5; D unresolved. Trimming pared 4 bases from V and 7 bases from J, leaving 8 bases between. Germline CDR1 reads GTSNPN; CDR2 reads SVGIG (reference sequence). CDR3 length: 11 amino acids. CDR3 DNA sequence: TGTGCCTGGATGGGTAGGCAGCCCCAGCATTTT. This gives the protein CAWMGRQPQHF.

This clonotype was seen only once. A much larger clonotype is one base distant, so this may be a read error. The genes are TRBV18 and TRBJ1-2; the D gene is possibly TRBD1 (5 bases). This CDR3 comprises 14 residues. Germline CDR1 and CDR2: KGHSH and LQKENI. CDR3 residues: CAGSPDPGPYGYTF. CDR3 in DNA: TGTGCCGGCTCACCAGATCCGGGACCCTATGGCTACACCTTC.

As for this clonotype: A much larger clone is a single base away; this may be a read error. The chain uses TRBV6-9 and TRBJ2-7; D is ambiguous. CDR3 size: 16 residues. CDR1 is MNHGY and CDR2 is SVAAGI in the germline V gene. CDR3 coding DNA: TGTGCCAGCAGTGATTCGTTCCAGCTTAGCTCCTACGGGCAGTACTTC. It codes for CASSDSFQLSSYGQYF.

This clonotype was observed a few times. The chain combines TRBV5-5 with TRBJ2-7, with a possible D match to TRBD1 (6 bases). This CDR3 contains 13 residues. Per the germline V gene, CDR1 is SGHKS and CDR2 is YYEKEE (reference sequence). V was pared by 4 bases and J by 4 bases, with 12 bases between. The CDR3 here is CASSHRTVYEQYF. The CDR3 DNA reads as TGTGCCAGCAGCCACCGGACAGTTTACGAGCAGTACTTC.

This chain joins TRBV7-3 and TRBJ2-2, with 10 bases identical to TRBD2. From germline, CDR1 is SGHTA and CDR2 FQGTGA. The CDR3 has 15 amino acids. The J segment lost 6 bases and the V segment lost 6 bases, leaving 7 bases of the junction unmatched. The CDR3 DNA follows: TGTGCCAGCAGTGAAGCGGGGGGGCACCCCGGGGAGCTGTTTTTT. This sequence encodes CASSEAGGHPGELFF.

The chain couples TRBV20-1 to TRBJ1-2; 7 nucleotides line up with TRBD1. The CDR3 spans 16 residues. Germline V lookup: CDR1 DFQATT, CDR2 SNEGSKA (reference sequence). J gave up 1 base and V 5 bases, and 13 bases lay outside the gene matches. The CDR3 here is CSAPSGQLLVNYGYTF. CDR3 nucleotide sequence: TGCAGTGCTCCATCGGGACAGCTGCTAGTTAACTATGGCTACACCTTC.

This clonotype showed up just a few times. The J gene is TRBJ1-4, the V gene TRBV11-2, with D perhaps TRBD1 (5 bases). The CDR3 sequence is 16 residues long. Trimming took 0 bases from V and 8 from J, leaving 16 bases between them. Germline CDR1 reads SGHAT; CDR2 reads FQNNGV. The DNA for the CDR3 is TGTGCCAGCAGCTTAGATCCCGGGGCCGGGGTCGAAAAACTGTTTTTT. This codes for CASSLDPGAGVEKLFF.

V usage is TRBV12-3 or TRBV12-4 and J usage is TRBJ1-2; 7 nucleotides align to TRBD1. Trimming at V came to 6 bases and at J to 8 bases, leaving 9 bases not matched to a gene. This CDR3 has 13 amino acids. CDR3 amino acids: CASRRQGGLGYTF. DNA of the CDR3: TGTGCCAGCAGGAGACAGGGAGGGCTAGGCTACACCTTC.

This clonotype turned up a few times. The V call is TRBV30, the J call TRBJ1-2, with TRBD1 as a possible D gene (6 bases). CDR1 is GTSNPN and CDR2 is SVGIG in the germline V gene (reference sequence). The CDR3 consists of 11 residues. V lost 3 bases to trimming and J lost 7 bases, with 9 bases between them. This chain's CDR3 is CAWSQGSGYTF. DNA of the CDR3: TGTGCCTGGAGCCAGGGGTCTGGCTACACCTTC.

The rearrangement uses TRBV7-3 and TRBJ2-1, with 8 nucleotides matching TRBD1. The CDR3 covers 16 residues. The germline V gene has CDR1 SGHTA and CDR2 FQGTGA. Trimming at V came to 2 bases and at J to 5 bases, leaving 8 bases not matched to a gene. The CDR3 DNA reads TGTGCCAGCAGCTTATATTCAGGGGGCGCGAACAATGAGCAGTTCTTC. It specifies CASSLYSGGANNEQFF.

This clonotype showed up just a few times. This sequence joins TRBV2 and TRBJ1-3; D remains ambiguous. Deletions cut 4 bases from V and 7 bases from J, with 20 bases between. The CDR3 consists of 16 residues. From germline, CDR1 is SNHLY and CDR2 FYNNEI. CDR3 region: CASSVNAAMLSNTIYF. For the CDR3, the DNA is TGTGCCAGCAGTGTGAACGCTGCTATGTTGAGTAACACCATATATTTT.

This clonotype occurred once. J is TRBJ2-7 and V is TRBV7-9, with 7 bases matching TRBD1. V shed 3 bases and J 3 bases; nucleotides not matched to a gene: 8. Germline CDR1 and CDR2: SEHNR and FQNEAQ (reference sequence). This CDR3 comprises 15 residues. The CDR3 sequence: CASSFGLRDSYEQYF. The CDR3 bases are TGTGCCAGCAGCTTTGGGCTCCGGGACAGCTACGAGCAGTACTTC. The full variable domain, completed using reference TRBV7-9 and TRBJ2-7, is DTGVSQNPRHKITKRGQNVTFRCDPISEHNRLYWYRQTLGQGPEFLTYFQNEAQLEKSRLLSDRFSAERPKGSFSTLEIQRTEQGDSAMYLCASSFGLRDSYEQYFGPGTRLTVT.

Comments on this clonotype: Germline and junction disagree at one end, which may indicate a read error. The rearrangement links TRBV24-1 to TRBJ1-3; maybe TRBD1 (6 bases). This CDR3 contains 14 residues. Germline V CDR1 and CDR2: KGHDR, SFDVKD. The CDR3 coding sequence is TGTGCCACCAGTGACCGACAGGCGGCGAACACCAAATTCTTT. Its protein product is CATSDRQAANTKFF.

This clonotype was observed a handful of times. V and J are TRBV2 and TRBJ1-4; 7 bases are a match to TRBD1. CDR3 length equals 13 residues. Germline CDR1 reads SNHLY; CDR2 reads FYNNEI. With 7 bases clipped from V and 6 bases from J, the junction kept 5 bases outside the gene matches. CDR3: CASNPDRDEKLFF. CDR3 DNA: TGTGCCAGCAATCCTGACAGGGATGAAAAACTGTTTTTT. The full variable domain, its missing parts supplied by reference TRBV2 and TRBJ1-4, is EPEVTQTPSHQVTQMGQEVILRCVPISNHLYFYWYRQILGQKVEFLVSFYNNEISEKSEIFDDQFSVERPDGSNFTLKIRSTKLEDSAMYFCASNPDRDEKLFFGSGTQLSVL.

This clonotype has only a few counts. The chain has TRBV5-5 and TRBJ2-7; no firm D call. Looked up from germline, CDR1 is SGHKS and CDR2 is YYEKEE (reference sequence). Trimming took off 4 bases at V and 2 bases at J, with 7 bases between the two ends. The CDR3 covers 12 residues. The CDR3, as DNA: TGTGCCAGCAGCGACCTTCCCTACGAGCAGTACTTC. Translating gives CASSDLPYEQYF. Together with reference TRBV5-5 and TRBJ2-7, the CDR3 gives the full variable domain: DAGVTQSPTHLIKTRGQQVTLRCSPISGHKSVSWYQQVLGQGPQFIFQYYEKEERGRGNFPDRFSARQFPNYSSELNVNALLLGDSALYLCASSDLPYEQYFGPGTRLTVT.

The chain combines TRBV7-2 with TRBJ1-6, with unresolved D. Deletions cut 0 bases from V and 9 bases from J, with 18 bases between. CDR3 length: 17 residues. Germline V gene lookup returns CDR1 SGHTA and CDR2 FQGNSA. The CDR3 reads CASSLAGRSWGISPLHF. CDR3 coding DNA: TGTGCCAGCAGCTTAGCCGGCCGCTCTTGGGGAATTTCACCCCTCCACTTT.

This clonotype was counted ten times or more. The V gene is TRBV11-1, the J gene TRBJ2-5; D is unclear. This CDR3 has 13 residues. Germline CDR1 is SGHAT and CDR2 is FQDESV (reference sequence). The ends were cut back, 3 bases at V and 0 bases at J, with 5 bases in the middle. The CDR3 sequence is CASSFDNQETQYF. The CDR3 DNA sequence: TGTGCCAGCAGCTTTGATAACCAAGAGACCCAGTACTTC.

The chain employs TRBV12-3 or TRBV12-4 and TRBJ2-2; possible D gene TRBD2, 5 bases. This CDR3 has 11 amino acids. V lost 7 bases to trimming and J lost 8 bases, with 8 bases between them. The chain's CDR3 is CASTPGGELFF. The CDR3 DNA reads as TGTGCCAGCACCCCGGGGGGGGAGCTGTTTTTT.

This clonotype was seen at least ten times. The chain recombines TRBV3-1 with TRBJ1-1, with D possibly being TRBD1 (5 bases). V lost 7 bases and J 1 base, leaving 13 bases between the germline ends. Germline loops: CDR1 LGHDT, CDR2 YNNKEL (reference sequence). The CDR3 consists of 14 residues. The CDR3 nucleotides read TGTGCCAGCACCCCCCCAGGGAGGAACACTGAAGCTTTCTTT. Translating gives CASTPPGRNTEAFF.

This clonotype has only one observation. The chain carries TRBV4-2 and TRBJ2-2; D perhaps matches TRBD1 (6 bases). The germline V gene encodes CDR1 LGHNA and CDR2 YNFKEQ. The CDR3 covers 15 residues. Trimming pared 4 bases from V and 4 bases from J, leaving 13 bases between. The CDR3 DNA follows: TGTGCCAGCAGCCTTTCGACAGGCCCCACCGGGGAGCTGTTTTTT. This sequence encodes CASSLSTGPTGELFF.

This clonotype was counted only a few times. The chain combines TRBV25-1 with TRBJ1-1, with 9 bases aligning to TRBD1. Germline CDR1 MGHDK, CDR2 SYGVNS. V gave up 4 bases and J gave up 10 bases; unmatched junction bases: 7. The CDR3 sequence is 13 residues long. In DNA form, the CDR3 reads TGTGCCAGCAGTGGACAGGGGGTCTTGGGAGCTTTCTTT. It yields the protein CASSGQGVLGAFF.

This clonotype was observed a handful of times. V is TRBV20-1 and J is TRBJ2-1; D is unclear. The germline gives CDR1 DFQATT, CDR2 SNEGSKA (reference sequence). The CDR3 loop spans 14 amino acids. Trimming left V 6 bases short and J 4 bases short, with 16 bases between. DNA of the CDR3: TGCAGTGCCACCCGACAAGGAGAGTACAATGAGCAGTTCTTC. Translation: CSATRQGEYNEQFF.

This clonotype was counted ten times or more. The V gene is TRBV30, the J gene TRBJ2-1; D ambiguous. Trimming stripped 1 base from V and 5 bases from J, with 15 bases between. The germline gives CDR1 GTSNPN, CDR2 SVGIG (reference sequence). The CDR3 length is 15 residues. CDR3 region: CAWSDEYLPNNEQFF. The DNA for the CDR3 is TGTGCCTGGAGTGATGAGTACCTCCCAAACAATGAGCAGTTCTTC.

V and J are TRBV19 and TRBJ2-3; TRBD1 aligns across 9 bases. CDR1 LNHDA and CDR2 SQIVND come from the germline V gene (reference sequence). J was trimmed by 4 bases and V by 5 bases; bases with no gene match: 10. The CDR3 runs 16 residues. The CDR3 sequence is CASSEGQGLKADTQYF. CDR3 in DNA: TGTGCCAGTAGTGAGGGACAGGGACTAAAAGCAGATACGCAGTATTTT.

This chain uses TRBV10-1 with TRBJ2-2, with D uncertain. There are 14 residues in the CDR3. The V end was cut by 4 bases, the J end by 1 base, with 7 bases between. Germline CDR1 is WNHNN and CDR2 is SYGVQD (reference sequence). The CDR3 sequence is CASSAGLNTGELFF. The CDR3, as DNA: TGCGCCAGCAGTGCCGGGTTGAACACCGGGGAGCTGTTTTTT.

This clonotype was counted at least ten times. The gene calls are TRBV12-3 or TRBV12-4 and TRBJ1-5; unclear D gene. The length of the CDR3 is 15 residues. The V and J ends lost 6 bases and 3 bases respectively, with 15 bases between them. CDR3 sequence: CASRAYGSSNQPQHF. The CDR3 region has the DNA TGTGCCAGCAGGGCATATGGGAGTTCCAATCAGCCCCAGCATTTT.